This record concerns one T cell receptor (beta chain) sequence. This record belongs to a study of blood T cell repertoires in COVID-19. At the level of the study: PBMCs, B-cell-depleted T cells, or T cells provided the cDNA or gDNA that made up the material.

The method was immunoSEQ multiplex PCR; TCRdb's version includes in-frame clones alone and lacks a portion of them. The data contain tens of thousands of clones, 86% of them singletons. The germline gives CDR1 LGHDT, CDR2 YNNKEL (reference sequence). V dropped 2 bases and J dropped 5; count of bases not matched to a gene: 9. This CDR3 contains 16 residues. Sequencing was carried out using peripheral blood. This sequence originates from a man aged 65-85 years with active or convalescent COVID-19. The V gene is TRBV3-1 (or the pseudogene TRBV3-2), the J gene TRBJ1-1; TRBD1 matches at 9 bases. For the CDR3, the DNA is TGTGCCAGCAGCCAAATTACAGGGGGCGGTGGGACTGAAGCTTTCTTT. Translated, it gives CASSQITGGGGTEAFF.